Reported below is one T cell receptor (beta chain). This sample stems from a study of blood T cell repertoires in COVID-19. Across the study: PBMCs, B-cell-depleted T cells, or T cells were the source of the cDNA or gDNA that made up the material.

Germline V gene lookup returns CDR1 SGHNT and CDR2 YENEEA. The V gene end was trimmed by 5 bases and the J gene end by 4 bases; junction bases not matched to a gene: 7. This CDR3 comprises 16 residues. Profiling relied on immunoSEQ multiplex PCR, and the TCRdb table lists in-frame clones only, not all of them. This table holds nearly 350,000 clones, over 80% found once. Recruited during active infection, patients (from Seattle) were subsequently followed longitudinally. The clonotype comes from a woman aged 50 to 65 with COVID-19, enrolled during active disease. The V call is TRBV11-3, the J call TRBJ2-3, with 12 bases aligning to TRBD2. The sample taken for sequencing was peripheral blood. CDR3 in amino acids: CASSLRTSGMPDTQYF. The CDR3 DNA reads as TGTGCCAGCAGCCTCAGGACTAGCGGGATGCCAGATACGCAGTATTTT.